This T cell receptor beta chain emerged from a study of cytomegalovirus exposure and HLA in healthy donors. In regard to this clone: Antigen specificity is unknown.

Study observations and caveats: Clonal expansion was found to be greater in HLA-associated TCR beta chains than in equally common others in a later analysis. The productive fraction for most TCR beta V segments was about 87% or about 30% in an earlier analysis. The HLA-A and HLA-B alleles of most subjects were reportedly predicted accurately from TCR beta sequences. Later analysis identified a missense DCLRE1C variant that was linked to TCR beta V- and J-gene trimming.

The germline CDR1 and CDR2 sequences are GTSNPN and SVGIG (reference sequence). This CDR3 comprises 15 residues. V gave up 0 bases and J gave up 5 bases; unmatched junction bases: 9. Researchers ran the PCR with 60 Vbeta and 13 Jbeta primers. Profiled with immunoSEQ multiplex PCR; TCRdb holds only in-frame clones, not every one. The sample shows roughly 200,000 clones, roughly 79% of them seen only once. The genes are TRBV30 and TRBJ2-5; TRBD2 matches 7 bases. This receptor was identified in a woman in her forties in good health and CMV-seronegative. The material sequenced was PBMCs. CDR3 sequence: CAWSVVAGRGETQYF. The CDR3 DNA is TGTGCCTGGAGTGTAGTTGCGGGGCGGGGGGAGACCCAGTACTTC.